The 27 T cell receptor beta chains below come from one sample, sequenced in a study of blood T cell repertoires in acute mononucleosis. The study, taken as a whole, reports: Public beta motifs plus an AV5-AJ31 alpha motif appeared to drive GLC-BM selection.

The table came from immunoSEQ multiplex PCR; TCRdb's copy has only in-frame clones and leaves some out. Among a few thousand clones listed, around a quarter were seen once. The time point was: convalescence about 6 months (5-8 months) after acute presentation (visit 7). The sequenced sample was EBV GLC epitope tetramer+ CD8+ T cells sorted from PBMCs, obtained during convalescence from infectious mononucleosis. Subset in this sample: CD8 T cells binding tetramer with EBV BMLF1 280-288 peptide (GLC-BM). These receptor sequences come from a woman between 18 and 29 years old with infectious mononucleosis caused by EBV.

Concerning this clone: Germline is not matched at one junction end, which may reflect a read error. The J gene is TRBJ2-1, the V gene TRBV5-1, with TRBD2 matching 15 bases. This CDR3 region has 19 residues. The germline CDR1 and CDR2 sequences are SGHRS and YFSETQ. The CDR3 here is CASSPGLAGGLWRFNAQFF. The CDR3 coding sequence is TGCGCCAGCAGCCCCGGACTAGCGGGGGGGCTCTGGCGCTTCAATGCGCAGTTCTTC. Full variable domain (missing parts from reference TRBV5-1 and TRBJ2-1): KAGVTQTPRYLIKTRGQQVTLSCSPISGHRSVSWYQQTPGQGLQFLFEYFSETQRNKGNFPGRFSGRQFSNSRSEMNVSTLELGDSALYLCASSPGLAGGLWRFNAQFFGPGTRLTVL.

This clone was observed at least ten times. The chain is built from TRBV7-9 and TRBJ2-7; the match to TRBD2 covers 7 bases. The CDR3 contains 15 residues. Unmatched junction bases numbered 15, after V lost 4 bases and J lost 9 bases. The germline V gene has CDR1 SEHNR and CDR2 FQNEAQ (reference sequence). The CDR3 region is CASSSLGGGWRGQYF. In DNA form, the CDR3 reads TGTGCCAGCAGCTCCCTCGGGGGAGGGTGGCGGGGGCAGTACTTC.

Notes on this clone: Sequence at one end of the junction differs from germline and may be a read error. This chain links TRBV7-7 with TRBJ1-1; possibly TRBD1 for D (5 bases). The CDR3 contains 14 residues. CDR1 SSHAT and CDR2 FNYEAQ come from the germline V gene (reference sequence). The CDR3 spells CASSPREIGTEAFF. In DNA form, the CDR3 reads TGTGCTAGCAGCCCCAGGGAAATTGGGACTGAAGCTTTCTTT.

This clone appeared many times. This chain connects TRBV7-9 to TRBJ1-2, with 8 bases that match TRBD1. Germline CDR1 SEHNR, CDR2 FQNEAQ (reference sequence). J gave up 2 bases and V 6 bases, and 11 bases lay outside the gene matches. There are 16 residues in the CDR3. The CDR3 reads CASSFHMTGANYGYTF. CDR3 nucleotide sequence: TGTGCCAGCAGTTTCCACATGACAGGGGCGAACTATGGCTACACCTTC.

The table lists this clone with many counts. Other DNA sequences in the sample encode the same CDR3. The V and J genes are TRBV14 and TRBJ2-5; 7 bases are a match to TRBD2. The CDR3 runs 12 residues. Germline V gene sequence: CDR1 SGHDN, CDR2 FVKESK. Trimming cost V 8 bases and J 8 bases; bases outside gene matches: 8. CDR3 nucleotides: TGTGCCAGCCAATCGCCGGGGGGTACCCAGTACTTC. It translates to CASQSPGGTQYF. The full variable domain, rest sourced from reference TRBV14 and TRBJ2-5, is EAGVTQFPSHSVIEKGQTVTLRCDPISGHDNLYWYRRVMGKEIKFLLHFVKESKQDESGMPNNRFLAERTGGTYSTLKVQPAELEDSGVYFCASQSPGGTQYFGPGTRLLVL.

The V gene is TRBV21-1, the J gene TRBJ2-7; TRBD1 is the table's D call, not checked against the DNA. TRBV21-1 is a pseudogene. This CDR3 is built from 13 residues. The CDR3 is CASSLSFSYEQYF. CDR3 bases: TGTGCCAGCAGCTTAAGTTTCAGCTACGAGCAGTACTTC.

There are a few counts of this clone. This likely stems from a read error, as it lies one base from a far larger clone. This chain connects TRBV4-3 to TRBJ1-5; the D gene is possibly TRBD1 (5 bases). Germline values: CDR1 LGHNA, CDR2 YSLEER. The V gene lost 0 bases and the J gene lost 5 bases, with 14 bases spanning the gap. The CDR3 extends over 16 amino acids. The CDR3 reads CASSQDPRDWDQPQHF. CDR3 nucleotide sequence: TGCGCCAGCAGCCAAGATCCCCGGGACTGGGATCAGCCCCAGCATTTT.

This clone appeared a few times. This sequence is one base from a far larger clone and is likely a read error. The chain employs TRBV7-9 and TRBJ1-5, with 9 bases matching TRBD1. Germline CDR1 SEHNR, CDR2 FQNEAQ (reference sequence). The CDR3 consists of 16 residues. The CDR3 spells CASSQDPWDRDQPQHF. In nucleotides, the CDR3 is TGCGCCAGCAGCCAAGATCCCTGGGACAGGGATCAGCCCCAGCATTTT.

This clone was recorded once. A single base is all that separates this from a far larger clone, so a read error is likely. V usage is TRBV2 and J usage is TRBJ2-2; 12 positions agree with TRBD2. Unmatched junction bases numbered 8, after V lost 5 bases and J lost 1 base. CDR1 and CDR2 (germline): SNHLY, FYNNEI. This CDR3 comprises 18 residues. CDR3: CASSILAGGLGNTGELFF. The CDR3 nucleotides read TGTGCCAGCAGTATCCTAGCGGGGGGGCTTGGGAACACCGGGGAGCTGTTTTTT.

On this clone itself: This sequence is one base from a far larger clone and is likely a read error. This sequence joins TRBV29-1 and TRBJ2-7; TRBD2 is a possible D gene (6 bases). In germline, CDR1 is SQVTM, CDR2 ANQGSEA. There are 11 residues in the CDR3. The CDR3, as DNA: TGCAGCGTCGAAGCGGGCTACGAGCGGTACTTC. Its translation is CSVEAGYERYF.

The count of this clone is one. This chain links TRBV13 with TRBJ2-5, with TRBD2 identical over 8 bases. The DNA matches TRBJ2-7 better at its end, which makes the J call doubtful. Germline V lookup: CDR1 PRHDT, CDR2 FYEKMQ (reference sequence). CDR3 length: 16 amino acids. The CDR3 coding sequence is TGTGCCAGCAGCACTCCTAGCGGGTCCTCGCCGTACGAGCAGTACTTC. It is translated as CASSTPSGSSPYEQYF.

Details on this clone: A read error is likely here: a far larger clone is one base away. The rearrangement uses TRBV4-2 and TRBJ2-4; 9 bases are shared with TRBD1. In germline, CDR1 is LGHNA, CDR2 YNFKEQ. The CDR3 is 19 amino acids. With V trimmed by 2 bases and J by 0 bases, 11 bases remained unmatched. The CDR3 DNA reads TGTGCCAGCAGCCAACCCCGGACAGGGGATAGAATAGCCAAAAACATTCAGTACTTC. Its protein product is CASSQPRTGDRIAKNIQYF.

Many counts were recorded for this clone. The CDR3 protein is CASSSRLAGGLWLFNEQFF. The CDR3 DNA reads TGTGCCAGCAGCTCGCGACTAGCGGGGGGGCTCTGGCTCTTCAATGAGCAGTTCTTC. The chain uses TRBV7-9 and TRBJ2-1; TRBD2 agrees at 14 bases. Trimming at V came to 4 bases and at J to 6 bases, leaving 14 bases not matched to a gene. The CDR3 runs 19 residues. CDR1 is SEHNR, CDR2 FQNEAQ, per germline (reference sequence). Filled out from reference TRBV7-9 and TRBJ2-1, the complete variable domain reads DTGVSQNPRHKITKRGQNVTFRCDPISEHNRLYWYRQTLGQGPEFLTYFQNEAQLEKSRLLSDRFSAERPKGSFSTLEIQRTEQGDSAMYLCASSSRLAGGLWLFNEQFFGPGTRLTVL.

This clone has just a few counts. The chain joins TRBV11-1 to TRBJ2-7; maybe TRBD1 (6 bases). Germline CDR1 is SGHAT and CDR2 is FQDESV (reference sequence). CDR3 length: 15 residues. Trimming took 5 bases from V and 1 from J, leaving 15 bases between them. The CDR3 sequence is CASSPWDTLSYEQYF. CDR3 sequence (DNA): TGTGCCAGCAGCCCATGGGACACCTTATCCTACGAGCAGTACTTC.

In its sample, this clone was seen a few times. V usage is TRBV7-4 and J usage is TRBJ2-7; D remains ambiguous. The CDR3 runs to 14 residues. With 4 bases removed from V and 4 bases from J, the gap between germline ends came to 14 bases. The V gene's germline CDR1 is SGHVT and CDR2 SQSDAQ. DNA for the CDR3: TGTGCCAGCAGCTCCGGCGGTGTACGGTACGAGCAGTACTTC. The encoded protein is CASSSGGVRYEQYF.

This clone was seen more than once but under ten times. It differs at one base from a far larger clone, so likely a read error. Other DNA sequences in the same sample also yield this CDR3. The rearrangement links TRBV29-1 to TRBJ1-4, with 10 positions matching TRBD1. The CDR3 is 14 amino acids. The junction had 3 bases not matched to a gene; V was cut back by 6 bases and J by 2 bases. CDR1 and CDR2 (germline): SQVTM, ANQGSEA. The CDR3 is CSVGTGVTNEKLFF. As DNA, the CDR3 is TGCAGCGTGGGGACAGGGGTTACTAATGAAAAACTGTTTTTT.

As to this clone: This is likely an artifact of a read error, given a far larger clone one base away. The J gene is TRBJ1-1, the V gene TRBV9, with a weak D call TRBD1 (6 bases). Germline lookup yields CDR1 SGDLS and CDR2 YYNGEE. The CDR3 has 16 amino acids. The CDR3: CASRVEGGLVNTEAFF. The CDR3 DNA sequence: TGTGCCAGCCGCGTAGAGGGGGGGCTTGTGAACACTGAAGCTTTCTTT.

This clone occurred many times. This likely stems from a read error, as it lies one base from a far larger clone. The chain employs TRBV14 and TRBJ2-5; 7 nucleotides match TRBD2. CDR3 size: 13 residues. CDR1 SGHDN and CDR2 FVKESK come from the germline V gene. As DNA, the CDR3 is TGTGCCTGCAGCCAATCGCCGGGGGGTACCCAGTACTTC. Its protein product is CACSQSPGGTQYF.

This clone was seen only a few times. Sequence at one end of the junction differs from germline and may be a read error. This chain connects TRBV27 to TRBJ2-5, with D possibly being TRBD1 or TRBD2 (6 bases each). CDR3 length equals 15 residues. Germline lookup yields CDR1 MNHEY and CDR2 SMNVEV (reference sequence). The CDR3 sequence is CATSDGGLDAETQYF. For the CDR3, the DNA is TGTGCCACCAGTGATGGGGGGCTGGATGCGGAGACCCAGTACTTC.

Details on this clone: A far larger clone is one nucleotide away, so this likely arose from a read error. The chain combines TRBV19 with TRBJ1-5, with 8 bases aligning to TRBD1. With 5 bases clipped from V and 4 bases from J, the junction kept 7 bases outside the gene matches. Germline-derived CDR1 and CDR2 are LNHDA and SQIVND (reference sequence). The CDR3 is 15 residues long. DNA of the CDR3: TGTGCCAGTAGTGTCCGGGACAGGAGTAATCAGCCCCAGCATTTT. This gives the protein CASSVRDRSNQPQHF.

A note on this clone: This likely stems from a read error, as it lies one base from a far larger clone. The gene calls are TRBV4-2 and TRBJ2-1, with 15 bases that match TRBD2. Germline-derived CDR1 and CDR2 are LGHNA and YNFKEQ. The J segment lost 6 bases and the V segment lost 4 bases, leaving 13 bases of the junction unmatched. The CDR3 length is 19 residues. In DNA, the CDR3 is TGTGCCAGCAGCCCCGGACTAGCGGGGGGGCTCTGGCTCTTCAATGAGCAGTTCTTC. Residues: CASSPGLAGGLWLFNEQFF.

V and J are TRBV7-2 and TRBJ2-7; D is tentatively TRBD1 or TRBD2 (5 bases each). This CDR3 comprises 16 residues. V dropped 6 bases and J dropped 2 bases, with 20 bases sitting between them. Looked up from germline, CDR1 is SGHTA and CDR2 is FQGNSA. The chain's CDR3 is CASSYSPRDPAYEQYF. The CDR3 coding sequence is TGTGCCAGCAGTTACTCGCCCCGGGACCCAGCCTACGAGCAGTACTTC. The full variable domain, in which reference TRBV7-2 and TRBJ2-7 provide the parts outside the CDR3, is GAGVSQSPSNKVTEKGKDVELRCDPISGHTALYWYRQSLGQGLEFLIYFQGNSAPDKSGLPSDRFSAERTGGSVSTLTIQRTQQEDSAVYLCASSYSPRDPAYEQYFGPGTRLTVT.

In this sample, this clone turned up a few times. A far larger clone is only one base removed, so a read error is likely. The genes are TRBV9 and TRBJ2-1; D is perhaps TRBD2 (6 bases). CDR1 is SGDLS, CDR2 YYNGEE, per germline. The CDR3 consists of 13 residues. CDR3 in amino acids: CASSVAGGDELFF. For the CDR3, the DNA is TGTGCCAGCAGCGTAGCCGGAGGGGATGAGCTGTTCTTC.

In the case of this clone: A far larger clone differs by one base, so this is likely a read error. The chain joins TRBV4-1 to TRBJ2-5; D is uncertain. The J call may be incorrect, as the DNA end agrees better with TRBJ2-7. Germline V lookup: CDR1 MGHRA, CDR2 YSYEKL. The CDR3 loop spans 14 amino acids. CDR3 sequence: CASSLVAMYYEQYF. As DNA, the CDR3 is TGCGCCAGCAGCTTGGTCGCCATGTATTACGAGCAGTACTTC.

The V gene is TRBV9, the J gene TRBJ1-2, with 9 bases matching TRBD1. The V and J ends lost 5 bases and 1 base, in that order; junction bases with no gene match: 6. The CDR3 is 15 amino acids. Germline CDR1 is SGDLS and CDR2 is YYNGEE. The CDR3 sequence is CASSFWDRDNYGYTF. The CDR3 DNA follows: TGTGCCAGCAGTTTCTGGGACAGGGATAACTATGGCTACACCTTC.

In its sample, this clone was seen many times. The chain employs TRBV7-6 and TRBJ2-5; 7 bases agree with TRBD1. CDR3 length equals 15 residues. V shed 4 bases, J shed 3 bases, and the junction held 8 bases outside the gene matches. CDR1 is SGHVS and CDR2 is FNYEAQ in the germline V gene. CDR3 DNA sequence: TGTGCCAGCAGCTCCCACCTTGACAGGGAAGAGACCCAGTACTTC. It yields the protein CASSSHLDREETQYF.

Worth noting for this clone: With only one base between it and a far larger clone, this is likely a read error. This chain connects TRBV27 to TRBJ2-3; D call uncertain. Germline CDR1 is MNHEY and CDR2 is SMNVEV (reference sequence). CDR3 size: 13 residues. CDR3 coding DNA: TGTGCCAGCAGCCAATCTCCCGGCGGTACGCTGTATTTT. It translates to CASSQSPGGTLYF.